A single TCR beta chain is shown here with its context. What it binds is not known. These data come from a study of PD-1 blockade in classical Hodgkin lymphoma. Study overall: On a schedule of every 2 weeks, patients received nivolumab 3 mg/kg intravenously.

Data came from immunoSEQ multiplex PCR; TCRdb stores just in-frame clones and leaves some out. The repertoire includes about 30,000 clones, 80% to 90% of them detected once, and roughly 6.2% sits in the top ten. The CDR3 is 14 residues long. The V gene's germline CDR1 is GTSNPN and CDR2 SVGIG (reference sequence). The junction had 9 bases not matched to a gene; V was cut back by 6 bases and J by 5 bases. Study-level points and caveats: There was a significant rise in CD4+ TCR diversity by C4D1, with no such rise for CD8+. Newly diagnosed patients had diversity similar to the baseline diversity of complete responders. After ASCT, patients who started nivolumab under 1 year later were excluded.

With no exception, relapse followed autologous stem cell transplantation in all patients, and brentuximab vedotin exposure varied. From thawed PBMCs, magnetic negative selection was used to isolate the CD8+ T cells. Source: CD8+ T cells from blood, taken at baseline. This receptor was identified in a human donor with classical Hodgkin lymphoma. J is TRBJ2-2 and V is TRBV30, with TRBD2 matching 7 bases. The CDR3 here is CACPAPGLTGELFF. CDR3 DNA sequence: TGTGCCTGCCCTGCCCCGGGACTAACCGGGGAGCTGTTTTTT.